This T cell receptor (beta chain) is drawn from a study of human T cells and chemical hapten exposure. TCRdb re-derived calls from the RACE reads in MiXCR, one entry per CDR3 protein. The table has around 120,000 distinct CDR3 sequences, roughly 13% seen once; the top ten hold about 3%. CDR3 length equals 18 residues. The V segment lost 5 bases and the J segment 0 bases; nucleotides outside the gene matches: 16. Germline-derived CDR1 and CDR2 are SGHTA and FQGNSA. Described time point: pre-sensitization, week 0. Treatment described: therapeutic diphenylcyclopropenone sensitization with weekly scalp DPC. This clonotype was observed a few times.

The origin of this receptor is a woman in her late teens or twenties with alopecia areata. Some clones in this sample may be carry-over from other donors' samples. The sequencing used whole blood, collected in connection with sensitization to the hapten diphenylcyclopropenone (DPC). V is TRBV7-2 and J is TRBJ2-7, with 7 bases aligning to TRBD1. CDR3 sequence reads: CASSLDRVGSGTSYEQYF. The CDR3 DNA sequence: TGTGCCAGCAGCCTAGACAGGGTGGGGTCTGGAACCTCCTACGAGCAGTACTTC.